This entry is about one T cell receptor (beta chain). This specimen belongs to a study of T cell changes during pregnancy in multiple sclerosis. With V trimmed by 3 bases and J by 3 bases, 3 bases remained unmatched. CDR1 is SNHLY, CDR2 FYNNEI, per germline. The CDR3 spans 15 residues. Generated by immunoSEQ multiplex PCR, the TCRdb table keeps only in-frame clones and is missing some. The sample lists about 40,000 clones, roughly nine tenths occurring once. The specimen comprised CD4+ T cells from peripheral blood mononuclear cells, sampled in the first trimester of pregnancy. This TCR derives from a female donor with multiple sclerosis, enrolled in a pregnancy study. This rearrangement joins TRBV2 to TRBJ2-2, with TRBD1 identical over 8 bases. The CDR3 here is CASSDGTGYTGELFF. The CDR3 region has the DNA TGTGCCAGCAGTGACGGGACAGGCTACACCGGGGAGCTGTTTTTT.